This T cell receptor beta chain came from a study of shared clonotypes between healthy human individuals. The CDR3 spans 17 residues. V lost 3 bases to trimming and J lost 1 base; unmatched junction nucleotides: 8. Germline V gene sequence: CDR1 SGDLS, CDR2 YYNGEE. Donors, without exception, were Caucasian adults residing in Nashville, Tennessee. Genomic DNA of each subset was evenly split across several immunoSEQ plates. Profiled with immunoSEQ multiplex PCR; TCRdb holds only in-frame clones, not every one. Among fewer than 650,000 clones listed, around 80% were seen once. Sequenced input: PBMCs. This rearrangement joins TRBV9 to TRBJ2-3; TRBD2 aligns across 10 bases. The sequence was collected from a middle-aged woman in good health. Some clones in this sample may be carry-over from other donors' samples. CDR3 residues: CASSGHPSGGGTDTQYF. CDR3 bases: TGTGCCAGCAGCGGACACCCCAGCGGGGGGGGCACAGATACGCAGTATTTT.